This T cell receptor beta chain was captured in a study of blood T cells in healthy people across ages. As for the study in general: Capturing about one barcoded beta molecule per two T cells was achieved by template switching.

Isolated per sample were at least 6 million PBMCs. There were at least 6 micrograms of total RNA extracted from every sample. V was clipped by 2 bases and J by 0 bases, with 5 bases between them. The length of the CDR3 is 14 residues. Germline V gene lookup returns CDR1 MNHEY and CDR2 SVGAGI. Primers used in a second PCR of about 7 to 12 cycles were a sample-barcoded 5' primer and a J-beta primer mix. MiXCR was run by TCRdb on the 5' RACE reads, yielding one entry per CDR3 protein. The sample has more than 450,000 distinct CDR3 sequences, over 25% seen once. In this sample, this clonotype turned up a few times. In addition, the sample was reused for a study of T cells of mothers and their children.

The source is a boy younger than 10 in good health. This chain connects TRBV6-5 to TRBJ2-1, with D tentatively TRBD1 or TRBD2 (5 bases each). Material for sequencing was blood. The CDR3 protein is CASSYGGSYNEQFF. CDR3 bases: TGTGCCAGCAGTTACGGGGGCTCCTACAATGAGCAGTTCTTC.